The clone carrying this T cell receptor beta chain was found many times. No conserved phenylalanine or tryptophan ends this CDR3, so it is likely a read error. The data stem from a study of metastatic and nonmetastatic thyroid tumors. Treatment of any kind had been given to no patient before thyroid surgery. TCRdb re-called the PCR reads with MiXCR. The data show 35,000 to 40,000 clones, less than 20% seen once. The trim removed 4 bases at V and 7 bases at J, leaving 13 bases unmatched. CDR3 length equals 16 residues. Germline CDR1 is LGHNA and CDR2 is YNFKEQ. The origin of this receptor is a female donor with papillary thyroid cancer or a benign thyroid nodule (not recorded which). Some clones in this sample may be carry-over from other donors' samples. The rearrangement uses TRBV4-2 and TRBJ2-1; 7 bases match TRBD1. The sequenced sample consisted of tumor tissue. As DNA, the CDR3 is TGTGCCAGCAGCCCAAGCCAGGGGGTTTGGGGTAATGAGCAGTTCCTC. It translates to CASSPSQGVWGNEQFL.